The 22 T cell receptor beta chains below were found in one sample sequenced in a study of T cell clonality in common variable immunodeficiency. The study's findings and limits: Common variable immunodeficiency TCR beta sequences reportedly had fewer deletions and N-nucleotide insertions.

Some clones are missing from TCRdb's copy, which holds only in-frame ones; the method was immunoSEQ multiplex PCR. Listed for the sample are tens of thousands of clones, none seen a single time. For these TCRs, the target antigens are not known. Sequenced input: peripheral blood mononuclear cells. These receptors all stem from a human donor with common variable immunodeficiency.

This clone was detected a few times. The CDR3 extends 3 residues past the end of the read, so its final part is completed from the germline J gene. The chain couples TRBV2 to TRBJ2-4; TRBD1 might be the D (5 bases). CDR1 is SNHLY and CDR2 is FYNNEI in the germline V gene. Trimming stripped 2 bases from V and 2 bases from J, with 10 bases between. This CDR3 contains 15 residues. The part of the CDR3 DNA that was read is TGTGCCAGCAGTGAACTCCAGGGATCCAAAAACATT. Translation: CASSELQGSKNI. Given in full, the CDR3 is CASSELQGSKNIQYF.

A few counts support this clone. The read is 3 residues too short to cover the CDR3 end, so that end is filled in from the germline J gene. V and J are TRBV19 and TRBJ1-4; unclear D gene. This CDR3 spans 15 amino acids. The V end lost 4 bases, the J end lost 2 bases, and 11 bases lay between the germline ends. The germline gives CDR1 LNHDA, CDR2 SQIVND (reference sequence). This CDR3 reads CASSTLSGTNEKLFF. The DNA read from the CDR3 is TGTGCCAGTAGTACCCTCTCGGGGACTAATGAAAAA.

In this sample, this clone turned up a few times. The CDR3 end is not reached by the read, which stops 3 residues before it; the germline J gene fills it in. V is TRBV2 and J is TRBJ1-6; the D gene is possibly TRBD1 (5 bases). Between the trimmed V and J ends, which lost 1 base and 10 bases, there was a span of 11 bases. The CDR3 loop spans 14 amino acids. Looked up from germline, CDR1 is SNHLY and CDR2 is FYNNEI. Partial CDR3 DNA: TGTGCCAGCAGTGAAGGGGGCAGAAAGTCACCC. Protein: CASSEGGRKSP. The entire CDR3 sequence reads CASSEGGRKSPLHF.

This clone was picked up many times. The read gets to within 3 residues of the CDR3 end, and the germline J gene fills in the rest. The chain is built from TRBV5-5 and TRBJ2-1, with unresolved D. The CDR3 sequence is 12 residues long. Germline CDR1 SGHKS, CDR2 YYEKEE (reference sequence). Trimming left V 4 bases short and J 5 bases short, with 7 bases between. The sequenced CDR3 bases are TGTGCCAGCAGCCCCCACAACAATGAG. Its protein product is CASSPHNNE. In full, the CDR3 is CASSPHNNEQFF.

This clone was observed at least ten times. The read falls 3 residues short of the CDR3 end, and the missing part is taken from the germline J gene. The V gene is TRBV7-8, the J gene TRBJ1-2; 10 bases agree with TRBD1. After removal of 7 bases from V and 2 bases from J, the junction contained 16 bases not matched to a gene. This CDR3 region has 18 residues. The germline gives CDR1 SGHVS, CDR2 FQNEAQ. Partial CDR3 DNA: TGTGCCAGCATTAGGACCGGGACAGGGGTAACAAGCAACTATGGC. This codes for CASIRTGTGVTSNYG. The full CDR3 protein reads CASIRTGTGVTSNYGYTF.

This clone was detected many times. Read coverage stops 3 residues before the CDR3 terminus; the germline J gene supplies the remainder. The chain recombines TRBV19 with TRBJ2-4, with 8 nucleotides matching TRBD2. Per germline, CDR1 LNHDA and CDR2 SQIVND (reference sequence). The V segment lost 5 bases and the J segment 5 bases; nucleotides outside the gene matches: 8. The CDR3 covers 15 residues. The covered CDR3 bases are TGTGCCAGTAGTGTTAACGGGGGGGCTCAAAACATT. Translated: CASSVNGGAQNI. The full CDR3 sequence reads CASSVNGGAQNIQYF.

At least ten counts were recorded for this clone. The CDR3 is cut off 3 residues early in the read; its end comes from the germline J gene. V is TRBV2 and J is TRBJ1-5, with TRBD1 matching over 9 bases. Germline V gene data show CDR1 as SNHLY and CDR2 as FYNNEI. With V trimmed by 8 bases and J by 7 bases, 6 bases remained unmatched. The CDR3 spans 13 residues. The CDR3 sequence is CASAQGAGQPQHF. The sequenced part of the CDR3 DNA is TGTGCCAGCGCACAGGGGGCCGGGCAGCCC.

There are a few counts of this clone. The read terminates 3 residues ahead of where the CDR3 ends, so the germline J gene completes it. V is TRBV2 and J is TRBJ1-2; tentatively, D is TRBD1 (5 bases). This CDR3 is 14 amino acids long. Trimming cost V 4 bases and J 4 bases, with 13 bases left between them. Germline V gene lookup returns CDR1 SNHLY and CDR2 FYNNEI. The CDR3 reads CASSGEGAGYGYTF. CDR3 DNA, as far as it was read: TGTGCCAGCAGTGGAGAAGGGGCCGGCTATGGC.

A note on this clone: The CDR3 end is not reached by the read, which stops 3 residues before it; the germline J gene fills it in. This chain uses TRBV18 with TRBJ1-2; the match to TRBD1 covers 7 bases. V lost 9 bases, J lost 4 bases, and 20 bases stayed unmatched. CDR1 is KGHSH and CDR2 is LQKENI in the germline V gene. The CDR3 runs to 17 residues. CDR3 bases read: TGTGCCAGTGAAGAGGAGGGGGCGGCGGGGCTCAGCTATGGC. As protein: CASEEEGAAGLSYG. The complete CDR3 reads CASEEEGAAGLSYGYTF.

This clone has more than one count but fewer than ten. Read sequence stops 3 residues before the CDR3 end, and the germline J gene provides the missing end. The chain combines TRBV2 with TRBJ1-1; 7 bases map to TRBD1. After removal of 11 bases from V and 3 bases from J, the junction contained 9 bases not matched to a gene. The CDR3 extends over 13 amino acids. The germline V gene encodes CDR1 SNHLY and CDR2 FYNNEI. Partial CDR3 DNA: TGTGCCGGCTCGGGACAGTCGGACACTGAA. It codes for CAGSGQSDTE. The complete CDR3 reads CAGSGQSDTEAFF.

Many counts were recorded for this clone. From the germline J gene comes the end of the CDR3, since the read stops 3 residues before it. The chain is built from TRBV19 and TRBJ1-5, with TRBD1 identical over 8 bases. J gave up 2 bases and V 7 bases, and 7 bases lay outside the gene matches. This CDR3 contains 15 residues. From germline, CDR1 is LNHDA and CDR2 SQIVND (reference sequence). The DNA read from the CDR3 is TGTGCCAGTATTCCCACAGGGGGTGGCAATCAGCCC. Amino acid sequence: CASIPTGGGNQP. The whole CDR3 protein is CASIPTGGGNQPQHF.

This clone occurred many times. The sequenced fragment ends 3 residues before the CDR3 boundary, so the rest is inferred from the germline J gene. V usage is TRBV30 and J usage is TRBJ2-3; TRBD2 matches 10 bases. CDR3 length: 15 residues. The J segment lost 4 bases and the V segment lost 2 bases, leaving 6 bases of the junction unmatched. Germline CDR1 and CDR2: GTSNPN and SVGIG (reference sequence). Incomplete CDR3 DNA: TGTGCCTGGAGTCCCGGGACTAGCGAAGCAGATACG. It encodes CAWSPGTSEADT. The whole CDR3 protein reads CAWSPGTSEADTQYF.

Points on this clone: Read data end 3 residues before the CDR3 end; the end is taken from the germline J gene. This chain links TRBV29-1 with TRBJ1-2; no definite D call. Germline CDR1 is SQVTM and CDR2 is ANQGSEA. V lost 4 bases and J lost 4, with 13 bases in between. The CDR3 is 13 amino acids. The DNA read from the CDR3 is TGCAGCGTTGCACCAGGATCTGCCTATGGC. This encodes CSVAPGSAYG. The whole CDR3 reads CSVAPGSAYGYTF.

Worth noting for this clone: The CDR3 is cut off 3 residues early in the read; its end comes from the germline J gene. The chain carries TRBV2 and TRBJ1-6; tentatively, D is TRBD1 (5 bases). V was shortened by 8 bases and J by 10 bases, with 21 bases between the two germline ends. CDR1 SNHLY and CDR2 FYNNEI come from the germline V gene. The CDR3 extends over 15 amino acids. Partial CDR3 DNA: TGTGCCAGCTGGGATTATGGCAGGGAGAAGTCACCC. This sequence encodes CASWDYGREKSP. The whole CDR3 protein reads CASWDYGREKSPLHF.

This clone was seen many times. The sequenced part of the CDR3 DNA is TGCGCCAGCAGCTTGGCGGGGGGAGACTACAATGAG. Residues: CASSLAGGDYNE. The full CDR3 protein reads CASSLAGGDYNEQFF. V usage is TRBV5-1 and J usage is TRBJ2-1; TRBD2 matches 7 bases. The CDR3 end falls 3 residues outside the read, so it is completed with the germline J gene. The trim removed 0 bases at V and 3 bases at J, leaving 3 bases unmatched. Germline CDR1 SGHRS, CDR2 YFSETQ. This CDR3 has 15 residues.

This clone appeared many times. The CDR3: CASSEPGVETQYF. The sequenced part of the CDR3 DNA is TGTGCCAGTAGTGAGCCGGGGGTAGAGACC. The chain joins TRBV19 to TRBJ2-5; D possibly corresponds to TRBD2 (6 bases). The read falls 3 residues short of the CDR3 end, and the missing part is taken from the germline J gene. Trimming removed 5 bases from V and 4 bases from J, with 11 bases in between. CDR1 is LNHDA and CDR2 is SQIVND in the germline V gene (reference sequence). The CDR3 extends over 13 amino acids.

With respect to this clone: The CDR3 end is not reached by the read, which stops 3 residues before it; the germline J gene fills it in. The chain joins TRBV18 to TRBJ1-2; D gene uncertain. Germline lookup yields CDR1 KGHSH and CDR2 LQKENI. The CDR3 consists of 13 residues. Trimming removed 5 bases from V and 6 bases from J, with 13 bases in between. Incomplete CDR3 DNA: TGTGCCAGCTCATCGCAGGAGACGGATGGC. It encodes CASSSQETDG. The entire CDR3 sequence reads CASSSQETDGYTF.

A few counts support this clone. The read comes to an end 3 residues before the CDR3 does, leaving the germline J gene to fill in the end. The chain is built from TRBV30 and TRBJ2-7; maybe TRBD2 (6 bases). Germline assignment: CDR1 GTSNPN and CDR2 SVGIG (reference sequence). The CDR3 has 15 residues. V shed 1 base and J shed 1 base, with 14 bases lying between them. This CDR3 reads CAWSGGAGPSYEQYF. CDR3 bases read: TGTGCCTGGAGTGGGGGAGCGGGTCCTTCCTACGAG.

There are many counts of this clone. CDR3: CASSLEGRGPVLTF. The part of the CDR3 DNA that was read is TGTGCCAGCAGCTTAGAGGGGCGGGGCCCGGTC. The rearrangement joins TRBV11-2 to TRBJ2-6, with D possibly TRBD2 on 6 matching bases. Sequencing ends 3 residues short of the CDR3 end; the germline J gene provides the rest. There are 14 residues in the CDR3. The germline V gene has CDR1 SGHAT and CDR2 FQNNGV.

This clone has more than one count but fewer than ten. The read finishes 3 residues shy of the CDR3 end, and the germline J gene is used to complete it. The rearrangement uses TRBV2 and TRBJ2-1; TRBD1 matches 10 bases. Germline values: CDR1 SNHLY, CDR2 FYNNEI. The CDR3 runs 14 residues. V lost 0 bases, J lost 9 bases, and 2 bases stayed unmatched. The CDR3 DNA, read in part, is TGTGCCAGCAGTGAAGCGGGGGACAGGGGTGAG. It translates to CASSEAGDRGE. The full CDR3 reads CASSEAGDRGEQFF.

Within the sample, this clone is medium-sized. The missing CDR3 end, 3 residues past where the read stops, is filled in from the germline J gene. The chain employs TRBV2 and TRBJ2-5, with TRBD2 as a possible D gene (7 bases). V was pared by 4 bases and J by 5 bases, with 11 bases between. Germline V gene sequence: CDR1 SNHLY, CDR2 FYNNEI. The CDR3 has 13 residues. CDR3 protein: CASSGGGVETQYF. Partial CDR3 DNA: TGTGCCAGCAGTGGGGGGGGCGTGGAGACC.

This clone was seen many times. The CDR3 end lies 3 residues beyond the end of the read and is filled in from the germline J gene. This chain joins TRBV7-9 and TRBJ2-5; D uncertain. This CDR3 has 11 amino acids. Trimming stripped 5 bases from V and 2 bases from J, with 3 bases between. Per the germline V gene, CDR1 is SEHNR and CDR2 is FQNEAQ (reference sequence). Partial CDR3 DNA: TGTGCCAGCAGCGTACAAGAGACC. Its translation: CASSVQET. The whole CDR3 region reads CASSVQETQYF.